The rows below give T cell receptor beta chains drawn from one sample of a study of shared clonotypes between healthy human individuals. Repertoires were generated with immunoSEQ multiplex PCR, while TCRdb's copy carries only in-frame clones and drops some. The data contain over 2 million clones, 85% to 95% of them singletons. Sequencing was performed on naive CD4+ T cells sorted from blood. These receptor sequences come from a man between 18 and 35 years old in good health. Both conserved end residues are part of each CDR3. A D gene is named only where the DNA matches it firmly. Only part of the rows carry a size: once, few, many, or a class if the clone is expanded.

D gene	V gene	clone size	J gene	CDR3 DNA	CDR3 protein
NA	TRBV5-6	NA	TRBJ2-1	TGTGCCAGCAGCCCCCGTGGGTCCTACAATGAGCAGTTCTTC	CASSPRGSYNEQFF
NA	TRBV9	NA	TRBJ2-2	TGTGCCAGCAGCGTAGCGTTCACCGGGGAGCTGTTTTTT	CASSVAFTGELFF
TRBD1	TRBV11-2	NA	TRBJ2-5	TGTGCCAGCACCCCCGCCGACAGGGGGCGGGGAGAGACCCAGTACTTC	CASTPADRGRGETQYF
NA	TRBV18	NA	TRBJ2-3	TGTGCCAGCTCACCACGGTTAACAGGCACAGATACGCAGTATTTT	CASSPRLTGTDTQYF
TRBD2	TRBV30	NA	TRBJ2-3	TGTGCCTCTTCTAGCGGGGCCGCCGATACGCAGTATTTT	CASSSGAADTQYF
NA	TRBV20-1	NA	TRBJ1-1	TGCAGCGGGATGAATGGGCTTGAAGCTTTCTTT	CSGMNGLEAFF
TRBD1	TRBV5-1	NA	TRBJ2-1	TGCGCCAGCAGCTTGGCCCCGGGACAGGGGGCCTACAATGAGCAGTTCTTC	CASSLAPGQGAYNEQFF
NA	TRBV19	NA	TRBJ2-7	TGTGCCAGTAGTATAGCATTCGCCTACGAGCAGTACTTC	CASSIAFAYEQYF
TRBD2	TRBV4-2	NA	TRBJ2-4	TGTGCCAGCAGCCAGGAGACTAGCGGGTTAGCCAAAAACATTCAGTACTTC	CASSQETSGLAKNIQYF
TRBD2	TRBV7-2	NA	TRBJ2-4	TGTGCCAGCAGCCCGGGGGGATTAGCCAAAAACATTCAGTACTTC	CASSPGGLAKNIQYF
NA	TRBV5-1	NA	TRBJ2-5	TGCGCCAGCAGCAGGGCCCCACAGAAACAAGAGACCCAGTACTTC	CASSRAPQKQETQYF
NA	TRBV6-1	NA	TRBJ2-2	TGTGCCAGCAGTCGACAGGAGCTGAACACCGGGGAGCTGTTTTTT	CASSRQELNTGELFF
NA	TRBV28	NA	TRBJ2-7	TGTGCCAGCACCTTTACAGGTTCGCCTAATTCCTACGAGCAGTACTTC	CASTFTGSPNSYEQYF
TRBD2	TRBV7-2	once	TRBJ2-1	TGTGCCAGCAGCCCCAGCGGGAGGCTCTCCTACAATGAGCAGTTCTTC	CASSPSGRLSYNEQFF